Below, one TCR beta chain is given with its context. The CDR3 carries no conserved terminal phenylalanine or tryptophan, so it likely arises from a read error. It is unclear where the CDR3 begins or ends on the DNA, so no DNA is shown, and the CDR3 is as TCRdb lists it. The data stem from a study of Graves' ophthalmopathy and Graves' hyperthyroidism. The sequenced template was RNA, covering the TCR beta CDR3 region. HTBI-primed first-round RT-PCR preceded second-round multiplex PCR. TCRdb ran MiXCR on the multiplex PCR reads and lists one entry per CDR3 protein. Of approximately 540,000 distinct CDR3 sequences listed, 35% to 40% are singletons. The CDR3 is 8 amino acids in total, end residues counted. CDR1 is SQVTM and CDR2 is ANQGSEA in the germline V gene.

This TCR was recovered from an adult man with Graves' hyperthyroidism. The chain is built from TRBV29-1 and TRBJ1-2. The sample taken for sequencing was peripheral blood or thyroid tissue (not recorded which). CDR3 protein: CSVGWGTS.